The 32 T cell receptor beta chains below were found in one sample sequenced in a study of T cells in Graves' hyperthyroidism and ophthalmopathy. The source material, RNA transcripts, was used to amplify TCR beta CDR3 regions. The HTBI primer set served for first-round RT-PCR of the TCR CDR3. TCRdb reanalysed the multiplex PCR reads using MiXCR and keeps one entry per CDR3 protein. The repertoire has around 500,000 distinct CDR3 sequences, around 15% of them found once; the top ten carry about 15%. Sample: blood. These TCRs come from a middle-aged woman with Graves' hyperthyroidism.

This clonotype was seen many times. The chain links TRBV7-9 to TRBJ2-1, with 9 nucleotides matching TRBD2. CDR1 is SEHNR, CDR2 FQNEAQ, per germline (reference sequence). The CDR3 runs 16 residues. With V trimmed by 2 bases and J by 7 bases, 9 bases remained unmatched. CDR3 in amino acids: CASSLSAGGPSNEQFF. The CDR3 region has the DNA TGTGCCAGCAGCTTAAGTGCGGGAGGGCCCTCGAATGAGCAGTTCTTC.

This clonotype was counted at least ten times. The CDR3 region has the DNA TGCGCCAGCAGCCGCGGACTAGCGGGAGTTCCGTTCAATGAGCAGTTCTTC. Amino acids: CASSRGLAGVPFNEQFF. The gene calls are TRBV5-1 and TRBJ2-1; 13 nucleotides align to TRBD2. Germline CDR1 and CDR2: SGHRS and YFSETQ. The CDR3 contains 17 residues. The trim removed 4 bases at V and 6 bases at J, leaving 10 bases unmatched.

In its sample, this clonotype was seen many times. This rearrangement joins TRBV28 to TRBJ2-3, with 7 bases that match TRBD2. The CDR3 is made up of 15 amino acids. Germline lookup yields CDR1 MDHEN and CDR2 SYDVKM. Trimming took 5 bases from V and 1 from J; bases not matched to a gene: 6. The CDR3 is CASSPPAGGTDTQYF. CDR3 bases: TGTGCCAGCAGTCCCCCCGCGGGAGGCACAGATACGCAGTATTTT.

As to this clonotype: A much larger clonotype is one base distant, so this may be a read error. The CDR3 end shows no conserved phenylalanine or tryptophan, and so a read error is likely. This chain connects TRBV20-1 to TRBJ1-3; 7 bases fit TRBD1. This CDR3 region has 16 residues. The trim removed 5 bases at V and 3 bases at J, leaving 13 bases unmatched. Germline CDR1 and CDR2: DFQATT and SNEGSKA (reference sequence). The CDR3 DNA reads as TGCAGTGCTTGGGTGGCAGGGGGTTATTTTGGAAACACCATATATTTG. Translation gives CSAWVAGGYFGNTIYL.

This clonotype was picked up many times. The chain has TRBV27 and TRBJ2-7; TRBD2 matches 10 bases. In germline, CDR1 is MNHEY, CDR2 SMNVEV (reference sequence). The CDR3 sequence is 14 residues long. Unmatched junction bases numbered 10, after V lost 10 bases and J lost 4 bases. CDR3 amino acids: CATSGTSVGYEQYF. The CDR3 nucleotides read TGTGCCACCTCCGGGACTAGCGTTGGTTACGAGCAGTACTTC.

This clonotype was seen many times. This chain connects TRBV12-3 or TRBV12-4 to TRBJ1-1; no clear D gene. The CDR3 has 12 amino acids. Trimming cost V 3 bases and J 5 bases, with 7 bases left between them. Here the CDR3 reads CASSFRLTEAFF. CDR3 coding DNA: TGTGCCAGCAGTTTTCGTTTGACTGAAGCTTTCTTT.

Remarks on this clonotype: A clone one base away is much larger, so this may be a read error. V is TRBV27 and J is TRBJ1-5; 8 nucleotides match TRBD1. CDR1 and CDR2 (germline): MNHEY, SMNVEV (reference sequence). The CDR3 length is 17 residues. The CDR3 sequence: CASSSGMRDRRDQLQHF. For the CDR3, the DNA is TGTGCCAGCAGTTCAGGAATGCGGGACAGGAGGGATCAGCTCCAGCATTTT.

The J gene is TRBJ1-6, the V gene TRBV30, with D possibly being TRBD1 (6 bases). The CDR3 has 14 amino acids. The germline gives CDR1 GTSNPN, CDR2 SVGIG (reference sequence). Trimming shortened V by 1 base and J by 5 bases, and 9 bases separated the two germline ends. For the CDR3, the DNA is TGTGCCTGGAGTGGGACAGCGAATAATTCACCCCTCCACTTT. Its translation: CAWSGTANNSPLHF.

The chain couples TRBV7-2 to TRBJ2-1; no definite D call. The CDR3 consists of 14 residues. Germline V gene data show CDR1 as SGHTA and CDR2 as FQGNSA. With 5 bases removed from V and 6 bases from J, the gap between germline ends came to 14 bases. DNA of the CDR3: TGTGCCAGCAGCCCCGGTGGGCCCCCCAATGAGCAGTTCTTC. Translation gives CASSPGGPPNEQFF.

V is TRBV25-1 and J is TRBJ2-1; D is ambiguous. Germline CDR1 reads MGHDK; CDR2 reads SYGVNS. Trimming left V 3 bases short and J 7 bases short, with 13 bases between. The CDR3 loop spans 14 amino acids. The DNA of the CDR3 is TGTGCCAGCAGTGACCCCCCCACCTTGAATGAGCAGTTCTTC. Protein product: CASSDPPTLNEQFF.

This clonotype was counted between two and nine times. The genes are TRBV4-1 and TRBJ2-1; TRBD2 matches at 8 bases. Germline lookup yields CDR1 MGHRA and CDR2 YSYEKL. The CDR3 has 14 residues. The ends lost 3 bases at V and 4 bases at J; junction bases unmatched: 2. CDR3 sequence: CASSQGTRYNEQFF. CDR3 nucleotides: TGCGCCAGCAGCCAGGGGACTAGGTACAATGAGCAGTTCTTC.

The chain joins TRBV6-2 or TRBV6-3 to TRBJ1-1, with a possible D match to TRBD1 (5 bases). Germline assignment: CDR1 MNHEY and CDR2 SVGEGT. Between the trimmed V and J ends, which lost 7 bases and 0 bases, there was a span of 27 bases. The length of the CDR3 is 19 residues. The CDR3 nucleotides are TGTGCCAGCATCAACGAGATGGCCACGGGGACCACCATGAACACTGAAGCTTTCTTT. The encoded protein is CASINEMATGTTMNTEAFF.

This clonotype appeared many times. This chain connects TRBV5-1 to TRBJ1-6; D remains unclear. The CDR3 spans 15 residues. Germline assignment: CDR1 SGHRS and CDR2 YFSETQ. Trimming removed 7 bases from V and 4 bases from J, with 15 bases in between. DNA for the CDR3: TGCGCCAGCCAAGAGAAAACAGTTTATAATTCACCCCTCCACTTT. It specifies CASQEKTVYNSPLHF.

The chain carries TRBV5-8 and TRBJ2-1; 7 nucleotides align to TRBD2. With 2 bases clipped from V and 0 bases from J, the junction kept 14 bases outside the gene matches. This CDR3 has 19 residues. Germline-derived CDR1 and CDR2 are SGHTS and YDEGEE. The CDR3 region is CASSFMRGGAGFSYNEQFF. The DNA for the CDR3 is TGTGCCAGCAGCTTCATGCGGGGTGGAGCGGGGTTCTCCTACAATGAGCAGTTCTTC.

V is TRBV4-2 and J is TRBJ1-2; D remains ambiguous. The CDR3 totals 14 residues. Per the germline V gene, CDR1 is LGHNA and CDR2 is YNFKEQ. V lost 0 bases and J lost 1, with 6 bases in between. The CDR3 sequence is CASSQEKNNYGYTF. The DNA for the CDR3 is TGTGCCAGCAGCCAAGAAAAAAATAACTATGGCTACACCTTC.

Ten or more counts support this clonotype. V usage is TRBV11-2 and J usage is TRBJ2-2, with 13 positions matching TRBD2. Germline values: CDR1 SGHAT, CDR2 FQNNGV. This CDR3 is 16 amino acids long. Germline trimming cut 5 bases from V and 6 bases from J; bases unmatched to any gene: 6. The CDR3 region is CASSPDGLAGAGELFF. The CDR3, as DNA: TGTGCCAGCAGCCCAGACGGACTAGCGGGAGCCGGGGAGCTGTTTTTT.

There are many counts of this clonotype. The chain is built from TRBV7-2 and TRBJ2-1, with D tentatively TRBD2 (6 bases). Trimming removed 4 bases at V and 0 bases at J, with 16 bases between. The germline V gene encodes CDR1 SGHTA and CDR2 FQGNSA. The CDR3 has 17 amino acids. The chain's CDR3 is CASSSIQAGSSYNEQFF. The CDR3, as DNA: TGTGCCAGCAGCTCCATCCAAGCGGGCAGCTCCTACAATGAGCAGTTCTTC.

This clonotype was counted many times. The chain recombines TRBV7-6 with TRBJ2-5, with D hard to call. Trimming pared 2 bases from V and 2 bases from J, leaving 6 bases between. The CDR3 is 13 amino acids. Germline lookup yields CDR1 SGHVS and CDR2 FNYEAQ. CDR3 bases: TGTGCCAGCAGCTTAAGGGAACAAGAGACCCAGTACTTC. This translates into CASSLREQETQYF.

This clonotype turned up a few times. The chain combines TRBV4-2 with TRBJ2-1, with 12 bases fitting TRBD2. Trimming cost V 1 base and J 7 bases; bases outside gene matches: 8. The V gene's germline CDR1 is LGHNA and CDR2 YNFKEQ. CDR3 length: 17 amino acids. CDR3: CASSQGLAGGPWNEQFF. The DNA for the CDR3 is TGTGCCAGCAGCCAAGGGCTAGCGGGAGGGCCGTGGAATGAGCAGTTCTTC.

The chain is built from TRBV20-1 and TRBJ2-2; a weak D match, TRBD1 (5 bases). The CDR3 length is 15 residues. V gave up 2 bases and J gave up 2 bases, with 12 bases separating them. The germline CDR1 and CDR2 sequences are DFQATT and SNEGSKA (reference sequence). CDR3 nucleotide sequence: TGCAGTGCTAGAAGGCCAGGGTTAAACACCGGGGAGCTGTTTTTT. Encoded protein: CSARRPGLNTGELFF.

This clonotype appeared many times. J is TRBJ2-1 and V is TRBV3-1; D may correspond to TRBD1 or TRBD2 (7 bases each). The CDR3 sequence is 14 residues long. CDR1 and CDR2 (germline): LGHDT, YNNKEL (reference sequence). Trimming left V 5 bases short and J 7 bases short, with 15 bases between. In DNA, the CDR3 is TGTGCCAGCAGCTCGTCCAGGGGGGGGAATGAGCAGTTCTTC. Protein: CASSSSRGGNEQFF.

The chain combines TRBV30 with TRBJ2-1; D is unresolved. This CDR3 region has 12 residues. V lost 3 bases, J lost 9 bases, and 12 bases lay in between. Germline CDR1 reads GTSNPN; CDR2 reads SVGIG (reference sequence). The CDR3 spells CAWRKKYSEQFF. The CDR3, as DNA: TGTGCCTGGAGGAAAAAGTATAGTGAGCAGTTCTTC.

The chain uses TRBV6-1 and TRBJ2-5; TRBD1 matches at 9 bases. Trimming removed 6 bases from V and 1 base from J; junction bases left unmatched: 15. CDR3 length: 18 residues. The germline gives CDR1 MNHNS, CDR2 SASEGT. The chain's CDR3 is CASSLWGTGTGPQETQYF. The CDR3 DNA reads as TGTGCCAGCAGCCTCTGGGGAACCGGGACAGGGCCCCAAGAGACCCAGTACTTC.

The sample holds many counts of this clonotype. The V gene is TRBV18, the J gene TRBJ1-1, with no clear D. V was clipped by 2 bases and J by 6 bases, with 7 bases between them. The CDR3 sequence is 12 residues long. The germline CDR1 and CDR2 sequences are KGHSH and LQKENI. The CDR3 spells CASSPNEAEAFF. CDR3 nucleotide sequence: TGTGCCAGCTCACCAAACGAAGCTGAAGCTTTCTTT.

This clonotype was recorded many times. The chain employs TRBV24-1 and TRBJ1-1, with D perhaps matching TRBD1 (5 bases). Germline CDR1 is KGHDR and CDR2 is SFDVKD. Trimming removed 7 bases from V and 1 base from J, with 15 bases in between. The CDR3 is 15 amino acids. CDR3 amino acids: CATRGDAHSNTEAFF. The CDR3 DNA reads TGTGCCACCAGGGGGGACGCCCACTCGAACACTGAAGCTTTCTTT.

This clonotype was counted between two and nine times. This chain links TRBV20-1 with TRBJ2-1; TRBD2 agrees at 9 bases. Germline CDR1 DFQATT, CDR2 SNEGSKA (reference sequence). This CDR3 spans 14 amino acids. V gave up 6 bases and J gave up 2 bases; unmatched junction bases: 5. The CDR3 reads CSASRTSAYNEQFF. In DNA form, the CDR3 reads TGCAGTGCCTCGAGGACTAGCGCCTACAATGAGCAGTTCTTC.

This clonotype was detected ten times or more. This sequence joins TRBV27 and TRBJ2-1; the D gene is possibly TRBD2 (6 bases). The V gene lost 8 bases and the J gene lost 2 bases, with 13 bases spanning the gap. The V gene's germline CDR1 is MNHEY and CDR2 SMNVEV (reference sequence). This CDR3 has 14 residues. This CDR3 reads CASQGLFTYNEQFF. The CDR3 DNA reads as TGTGCCAGCCAGGGACTCTTTACCTACAATGAGCAGTTCTTC.

This clonotype was counted a few times. The chain has TRBV5-6 and TRBJ1-3, with D hard to call. The germline V gene encodes CDR1 SGHDT and CDR2 YYEEEE. This CDR3 has 15 amino acids. Trimming stripped 4 bases from V and 7 bases from J, with 18 bases between. CDR3 nucleotide sequence: TGTGCCAGCAGCCCGAACATCCAGCGTGGGAACACCATATATTTT. Its translation: CASSPNIQRGNTIYF.

This clonotype was picked up many times. The rearrangement joins TRBV7-8 to TRBJ2-2; perhaps TRBD2 as D (6 bases). Germline V gene data show CDR1 as SGHVS and CDR2 as FQNEAQ. The CDR3 length is 15 residues. The V and J ends lost 1 base and 5 bases respectively, with 11 bases between them. The CDR3 sequence is CASSLGLGETGELFF. The CDR3 DNA reads TGTGCCAGCAGCTTAGGACTAGGCGAGACCGGGGAGCTGTTTTTT.

J is TRBJ2-1 and V is TRBV20-1; 11 bases are a match to TRBD2. The germline gives CDR1 DFQATT, CDR2 SNEGSKA (reference sequence). The CDR3 sequence is 12 residues long. The ends lost 6 bases at V and 10 bases at J; junction bases unmatched: 5. The CDR3 sequence is CSAPLAGVEQFF. In nucleotides, the CDR3 is TGCAGTGCCCCACTAGCGGGAGTGGAGCAGTTCTTC.

The sample holds many counts of this clonotype. The chain uses TRBV3-1 and TRBJ1-1; D perhaps matches TRBD1 (6 bases). Germline CDR1 is LGHDT and CDR2 is YNNKEL (reference sequence). This CDR3 has 13 residues. Trimming removed 6 bases at V and 4 bases at J, with 12 bases between. The CDR3 nucleotides are TGTGCCAGCAGACAACAGGGCGGCACTGAAGCTTTCTTT. This encodes CASRQQGGTEAFF.

This clonotype has ten or more counts. The J gene is TRBJ2-1, the V gene TRBV7-3, with D perhaps TRBD2 (5 bases). V dropped 5 bases and J dropped 9 bases, with 14 bases sitting between them. The length of the CDR3 is 13 residues. Germline assignment: CDR1 SGHTA and CDR2 FQGTGA. CDR3 in DNA: TGTGCCAGCAGCCCTAGACTGGGGAGTGAGCAGTTCTTC. Translating it yields CASSPRLGSEQFF.